This TCR beta chain was captured in a study of T cell responses to AZD1222 COVID-19 vaccine. General study findings and limits: Just five or six AZD1222 recipients were seropositive at baseline. Repertoire sampling occurred only after the peak T cell response. Mostly white British, mostly female donors; authors suggested clonal diversity may be underestimated. Spike-wide vaccine-associated CD4 TCRs dominated at 160-218 and 743-854.

As regards this clone: The antigen is unknown.

The assay was immunoSEQ multiplex PCR, and TCRdb's table has in-frame clones only and misses some. The table has about 140,000 clones, 89% seen once; the top ten hold 4.7%. V lost 8 bases and J lost 0, with 10 bases in between. In germline, CDR1 is MNHEY, CDR2 SVGAGI. CDR3 length: 13 residues. The chain combines TRBV6-5 with TRBJ1-1, with D uncertain. This TCR was recovered from an adult in good health. Specimen: peripheral blood, collected on day 0 of AZD1222 vaccination. The CDR3 sequence: CASLRGMNTEAFF. Written as DNA, the CDR3 is TGTGCCAGCTTGCGCGGAATGAACACTGAAGCTTTCTTT.